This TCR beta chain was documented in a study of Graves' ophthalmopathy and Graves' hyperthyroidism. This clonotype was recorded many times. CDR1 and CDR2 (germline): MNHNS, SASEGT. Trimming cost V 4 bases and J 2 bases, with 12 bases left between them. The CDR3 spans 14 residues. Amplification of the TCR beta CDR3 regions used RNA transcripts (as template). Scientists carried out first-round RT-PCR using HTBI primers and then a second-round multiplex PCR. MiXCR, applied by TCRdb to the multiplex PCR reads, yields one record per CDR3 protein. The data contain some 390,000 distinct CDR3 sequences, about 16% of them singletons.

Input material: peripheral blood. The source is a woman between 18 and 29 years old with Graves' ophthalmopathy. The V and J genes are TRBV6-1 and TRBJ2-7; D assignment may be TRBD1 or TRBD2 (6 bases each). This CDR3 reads CASSAHREAYEQYF. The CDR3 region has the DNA TGTGCCAGCAGTGCCCACAGGGAGGCCTACGAGCAGTACTTC.